These T cell receptor beta chains were read from a single sample in a study of T cell responses to AZD1222 COVID-19 vaccine. TCRdb's copy holds only in-frame clones and misses some; the assay was immunoSEQ multiplex PCR. The sample consists of under 95,000 clones, around 88% of them appearing once. The sequenced sample was peripheral blood, obtained 28 days after the second AZD1222 dose. These receptors were taken from an adult who received the AZD1222 COVID-19 vaccine. The CDR3 runs from the conserved cysteine through the conserved F or W. The order of the fields is J gene, D gene, clone size, V gene, CDR3 DNA, CDR3 protein. A D gene is named only where the DNA matches it firmly. Part of the rows lack a size; the others show once, few, many or a class for expanded clones.

j_call: TRBJ2-3; d_call: TRBD2; clone_size: -; v_call: TRBV2; cdr3_nt: TGTGCCAGCAGTGAAATAGCGGGGATAACAGATACGCAGTATTTT; cdr3_aa: CASSEIAGITDTQYF
j_call: TRBJ2-2; d_call: -; clone_size: -; v_call: TRBV5-1; cdr3_nt: TGCGCCAGCAGCTTGCTCCCCGACACCGGGGAGCTGTTTTTT; cdr3_aa: CASSLLPDTGELFF
j_call: TRBJ2-2; d_call: TRBD2; clone_size: -; v_call: TRBV10-3; cdr3_nt: TGTGCCATCAGTGAGCGCCAGCGGGGGAACACCGGGGAGCTGTTTTTT; cdr3_aa: CAISERQRGNTGELFF
j_call: TRBJ1-6; d_call: -; clone_size: few; v_call: TRBV28; cdr3_nt: TGTGCCAGCAGTTTCCCCGGGACTCGGAGCCCCTATAATTCACCCCTCCACTTT; cdr3_aa: CASSFPGTRSPYNSPLHF
j_call: TRBJ2-5; d_call: -; clone_size: -; v_call: TRBV29-1; cdr3_nt: TGCAGCGTGGAACAAATCCGCGGGGAGACCCAGTACTTC; cdr3_aa: CSVEQIRGETQYF
j_call: TRBJ2-7; d_call: -; clone_size: -; v_call: TRBV6-2/TRBV6-3; cdr3_nt: TGTGCCAGCAGTAGGACGGCGGAATACGAGCAGTACTTC; cdr3_aa: CASSRTAEYEQYF
j_call: TRBJ2-7; d_call: -; clone_size: -; v_call: TRBV27; cdr3_nt: TGTGCCAGCAGCCCGGGACGGCCAAGCTCCTACGAGCAGTACTTC; cdr3_aa: CASSPGRPSSYEQYF
j_call: TRBJ1-1; d_call: -; clone_size: -; v_call: TRBV18; cdr3_nt: TGTGCCAGCTCACCATTGATAGGACAGAGGAACACTGAAGCTTTCTTT; cdr3_aa: CASSPLIGQRNTEAFF
j_call: TRBJ1-2; d_call: TRBD1; clone_size: -; v_call: TRBV3-1/TRBV3-2; cdr3_nt: TGTGCCAGCAGCACTCGACAGGGAGGTGGCTACACCTTC; cdr3_aa: CASSTRQGGGYTF
j_call: TRBJ2-7; d_call: TRBD1; clone_size: -; v_call: TRBV18; cdr3_nt: TGTGCCAGCTCACCCGACAGGGGCGAGCAGTACTTC; cdr3_aa: CASSPDRGEQYF
j_call: TRBJ2-4; d_call: -; clone_size: -; v_call: TRBV18; cdr3_nt: TGTGCCAGCTCACCACCGGAGGCGAGTCAGGCCAAAAACATTCAGTACTTC; cdr3_aa: CASSPPEASQAKNIQYF
j_call: TRBJ1-5; d_call: -; clone_size: once; v_call: TRBV30; cdr3_nt: TGTGCCTGGGATACAGGGAAGGGTCAGCCCCAGCATTTT; cdr3_aa: CAWDTGKGQPQHF
j_call: TRBJ2-3; d_call: -; clone_size: -; v_call: TRBV10-3; cdr3_nt: TGTGCCATCAGTTCGGGAGCCCTATACACAGATACGCAGTATTTT; cdr3_aa: CAISSGALYTDTQYF
j_call: TRBJ1-4; d_call: -; clone_size: once; v_call: TRBV7-9; cdr3_nt: TGTGCCAGCAGCTTTCGCACGGGAGCAACTAATGAAAAACTGTTTTTT; cdr3_aa: CASSFRTGATNEKLFF
j_call: TRBJ2-7; d_call: -; clone_size: -; v_call: TRBV4-2; cdr3_nt: TGTGCCAGCAGCCGTGGAGGGAGCTCCTACGAGCAGTACTTC; cdr3_aa: CASSRGGSSYEQYF
j_call: TRBJ1-1; d_call: -; clone_size: -; v_call: TRBV6-6; cdr3_nt: TGTGCCAGCAGTCAACAGGTGAACACTGAAGCTTTCTTT; cdr3_aa: CASSQQVNTEAFF
j_call: TRBJ2-7; d_call: TRBD2; clone_size: -; v_call: TRBV4-2; cdr3_nt: TGTGCCAGCAGCCAAGGTCGTCCTAGCGGGGGGACCTACGAGCAGTACTTC; cdr3_aa: CASSQGRPSGGTYEQYF
j_call: TRBJ2-7; d_call: TRBD1; clone_size: -; v_call: TRBV7-3; cdr3_nt: TGTGCCAGCAGCCCGCGGGGACAGGGCCACGAGCAGTACTTC; cdr3_aa: CASSPRGQGHEQYF
j_call: TRBJ2-7; d_call: -; clone_size: -; v_call: TRBV13; cdr3_nt: TGTGCCAGCAGTTTAACAGGGACCCGGGAGCAGTACTTC; cdr3_aa: CASSLTGTREQYF
j_call: TRBJ2-7; d_call: TRBD2; clone_size: -; v_call: TRBV9; cdr3_nt: TGTGCCAGCAGCCCCCGGGACTATTCCTACGAGCAGTACTTC; cdr3_aa: CASSPRDYSYEQYF
j_call: TRBJ2-7; d_call: -; clone_size: few; v_call: TRBV10-3; cdr3_nt: TGTGCCATCAGTGAGTCGGCGGGCAGGGGATACGAGCAGTACTTC; cdr3_aa: CAISESAGRGYEQYF
j_call: TRBJ2-3; d_call: TRBD2; clone_size: -; v_call: TRBV9; cdr3_nt: TGTGCCAGCAGCGTACTAGCGGGGACTCACACAGATACGCAGTATTTT; cdr3_aa: CASSVLAGTHTDTQYF
j_call: TRBJ2-1; d_call: TRBD1; clone_size: -; v_call: TRBV7-7; cdr3_nt: TGTGCTAGCAGCGAGGGACAGGGTATCGATGAGCAGTTCTTC; cdr3_aa: CASSEGQGIDEQFF
j_call: TRBJ1-1; d_call: -; clone_size: -; v_call: TRBV19; cdr3_nt: TGTGCCAGTAGTATCGGCATATCAGTGAACACTGAAGCTTTCTTT; cdr3_aa: CASSIGISVNTEAFF
j_call: TRBJ2-2; d_call: -; clone_size: few; v_call: TRBV2; cdr3_nt: TGTGCCAGCAGTGTCCGACAGGCGGTGGCCGGGGAGCTGTTTTTT; cdr3_aa: CASSVRQAVAGELFF
j_call: TRBJ2-7; d_call: -; clone_size: -; v_call: TRBV28; cdr3_nt: TGTGCCAGCAAATCTCCAGCCCAGGGGACCTACGAGCAGTACTTC; cdr3_aa: CASKSPAQGTYEQYF
j_call: TRBJ2-1; d_call: -; clone_size: -; v_call: TRBV19; cdr3_nt: TGTGCCAGTAGTTTTGGGGGGAGCTCCTACAATGAGCAGTTCTTC; cdr3_aa: CASSFGGSSYNEQFF
j_call: TRBJ2-3; d_call: -; clone_size: -; v_call: TRBV28; cdr3_nt: TGTGCCAGCAGAACCCACACAGATACGCAGTATTTT; cdr3_aa: CASRTHTDTQYF
j_call: TRBJ2-7; d_call: -; clone_size: -; v_call: TRBV6-5; cdr3_nt: TGTGCCAGCAGTTACTCGAGGTTCTACGAGCAGTACTTC; cdr3_aa: CASSYSRFYEQYF
j_call: TRBJ2-1; d_call: TRBD1; clone_size: few; v_call: TRBV24-1; cdr3_nt: TGTGCCACCGGGACAGGGTCACGTGATGAGCAGTTCTTC; cdr3_aa: CATGTGSRDEQFF
j_call: TRBJ2-5; d_call: -; clone_size: -; v_call: TRBV5-8; cdr3_nt: TGTGCCAGCAGCTGGGGCTTCGGGCGGCAAGAGACCCAGTACTTC; cdr3_aa: CASSWGFGRQETQYF
j_call: TRBJ1-6; d_call: TRBD1; clone_size: once; v_call: TRBV6-5; cdr3_nt: TGTGCCAGCAGGAGAAGCTTCAGGGGGAATTCACCCCTCCACTTT; cdr3_aa: CASRRSFRGNSPLHF